These 14 T cell receptor beta chains originate from one sample sequenced in a study of cytomegalovirus exposure and HLA in healthy donors. It was with 60 Vbeta and 13 Jbeta primers that the PCR ran. TCRdb's table, derived via immunoSEQ multiplex PCR, lists solely in-frame clones and lacks some. The sample lists 99,000 or so clones; 10% were seen once. The sequencing sample was made of PBMCs. Every receptor here comes from a man aged 35-49 years in good health and CMV-seropositive.

This clone has a handful of counts. V gene TRBV28 combines with J gene TRBJ1-4; D is uncertain. Deletions cut 4 bases from V and 0 bases from J, with 9 bases between. Germline V lookup: CDR1 MDHEN, CDR2 SYDVKM. The CDR3 has 15 amino acids. CDR3 loop: CASSSAGATNEKLFF. In DNA form, the CDR3 reads TGTGCCAGCAGTTCAGCAGGTGCAACTAATGAAAAACTGTTTTTT.

Only a few counts were recorded for this clone. The CDR3 nucleotides are TGTGCCATCAGTGAGTCCCAGGGGGACTTGGGCTACACCTTC. Its translation is CAISESQGDLGYTF. The rearrangement links TRBV10-3 to TRBJ1-2; the match to TRBD1 covers 7 bases. The CDR3 has 14 residues. Losses at the gene ends were 0 bases for V and 8 bases for J; bases not matched to a gene: 6. Germline V lookup: CDR1 ENHRY, CDR2 SYGVKD.

The table lists this clone with a few counts. The V gene is TRBV9, the J gene TRBJ2-2; the D is unclear. Germline CDR1 reads SGDLS; CDR2 reads YYNGEE. V gave up 1 base and J gave up 4 bases, with 11 bases separating them. The CDR3 runs to 15 residues. The CDR3 nucleotides are TGTGCCAGCAGCGTACGGTCAGGCGTCACCGGGGAGCTGTTTTTT. This encodes CASSVRSGVTGELFF.

V is TRBV25-1 and J is TRBJ2-7, with 8 positions matching TRBD1. The CDR3 length is 15 residues. Germline-derived CDR1 and CDR2 are MGHDK and SYGVNS. V gave up 4 bases and J gave up 2 bases; unmatched junction bases: 7. The CDR3 coding sequence is TGTGCCAGCAGTGGACAGGGGCTGGGGACCTACGAGCAGTACTTC. As protein: CASSGQGLGTYEQYF.

V and J are TRBV4-2 and TRBJ2-2, with 8 positions matching TRBD2. The trim removed 3 bases at V and 6 bases at J, leaving 3 bases unmatched. CDR3 length: 14 amino acids. The germline V gene encodes CDR1 LGHNA and CDR2 YNFKEQ. The CDR3 loop is CASSHSGKAGELFF. CDR3 in DNA: TGTGCCAGCAGCCATAGCGGGAAGGCCGGGGAGCTGTTTTTT.

The CDR3 is CASSHFDSGQGNNEQYF. CDR3 in DNA: TGCGCCAGCAGCCACTTTGATTCCGGACAGGGTAACAACGAGCAGTACTTC. The chain carries TRBV4-1 and TRBJ2-5; TRBD1 aligns across 8 bases. With the DNA end fitting TRBJ2-7 better, the J assignment may be wrong. The CDR3 totals 17 residues. CDR1 and CDR2 (germline): MGHRA, YSYEKL.

The gene calls are TRBV28 and TRBJ2-7; D gene uncertain. The CDR3 is made up of 15 amino acids. Trimming took 3 bases from V and 4 from J, leaving 16 bases between them. Germline values: CDR1 MDHEN, CDR2 SYDVKM. The CDR3: CASSFSTPQIYEQYF. The CDR3 DNA reads TGTGCCAGCAGTTTTAGCACCCCCCAGATTTACGAGCAGTACTTC.

V is TRBV7-6 and J is TRBJ2-7, with D possibly being TRBD1 (5 bases). Germline CDR1 and CDR2: SGHVS and FNYEAQ. The V end was cut by 5 bases, the J end by 3 bases, with 11 bases between. The CDR3 totals 13 residues. CDR3 region: CASSRGAFYEQYF. The CDR3 DNA is TGTGCCAGCAGCAGGGGCGCCTTCTACGAGCAGTACTTC. The whole variable domain, remainder taken from reference TRBV7-6 and TRBJ2-7, is GAGVSQSPRYKVTKRGQDVALRCDPISGHVSLYWYRQALGQGPEFLTYFNYEAQQDKSGLPNDRFSAERPEGSISTLTIQRTEQRDSAMYRCASSRGAFYEQYFGPGTRLTVT.

There are a few counts of this clone. The V gene is TRBV19, the J gene TRBJ2-7, with 9 bases aligning to TRBD1. The ends lost 3 bases at V and 3 bases at J; junction bases unmatched: 6. Looked up from germline, CDR1 is LNHDA and CDR2 is SQIVND (reference sequence). The CDR3 has 15 amino acids. CDR3 amino acids: CASSMTGTGNYEQYF. The CDR3 DNA sequence: TGTGCCAGTAGTATGACCGGGACAGGGAACTACGAGCAGTACTTC.

The V gene is TRBV29-1, the J gene TRBJ2-7, with a tentative D call TRBD2 (7 bases). V lost 7 bases and J lost 1, with 20 bases in between. The CDR3 contains 15 residues. Per germline, CDR1 SQVTM and CDR2 ANQGSEA. DNA for the CDR3: TGCAGCGCTCTAGGACGGGGGGCGCATTCCTACGAGCAGTACTTC. Amino acids: CSALGRGAHSYEQYF.

This clone occurred a few times. This chain uses TRBV6-5 with TRBJ1-2; possibly TRBD1 for D (5 bases). V was pared by 0 bases and J by 4 bases, with 9 bases between. This CDR3 region has 14 residues. Germline-derived CDR1 and CDR2 are MNHEY and SVGAGI. CDR3 sequence: CASSYSSGGYGYTF. The DNA of the CDR3 is TGTGCCAGCAGTTACTCGTCCGGGGGCTATGGCTACACCTTC.

This clone turned up a few times. This rearrangement joins TRBV18 to TRBJ2-6; 9 nucleotides align to TRBD1. Trimming cost V 6 bases and J 0 bases; bases outside gene matches: 3. This CDR3 contains 16 residues. In germline, CDR1 is KGHSH, CDR2 LQKENI. CDR3 in amino acids: CASSRQGGSGANVLTF. The CDR3 region has the DNA TGTGCCAGCTCTCGACAGGGGGGCTCTGGGGCCAACGTCCTGACTTTC. Full variable domain (rest looked up from reference TRBV18 and TRBJ2-6): NAGVMQNPRHLVRRRGQEARLRCSPMKGHSHVYWYRQLPEEGLKFMVYLQKENIIDESGMPKERFSAEFPKEGPSILRIQQVVRGDSAAYFCASSRQGGSGANVLTFGAGSRLTVL.

This sequence joins TRBV15 and TRBJ1-4, with 9 bases that match TRBD1. Germline V gene sequence: CDR1 LNHNV, CDR2 YYDKDF (reference sequence). The CDR3 length is 18 residues. After removal of 4 bases from V and 0 bases from J, the junction contained 9 bases not matched to a gene. Written as DNA, the CDR3 is TGTGCCACCAGCATCCCCGGGGGACAGGGTGCAACTAATGAAAAACTGTTTTTT. Its protein is CATSIPGGQGATNEKLFF.

This clone has just a few counts. The J gene is TRBJ2-7, the V gene TRBV7-9; possible D gene TRBD2, 6 bases. The CDR3 spans 12 residues. CDR1 is SEHNR, CDR2 FQNEAQ, per germline (reference sequence). Trimming shortened V by 6 bases and J by 7 bases, and 13 bases separated the two germline ends. The CDR3 coding sequence is TGTGCCAGCAGTCCTAGCGTTCGGGAGCAGTACTTC. As protein: CASSPSVREQYF. The complete variable domain, with remaining parts taken from reference TRBV7-9 and TRBJ2-7, reads DTGVSQNPRHKITKRGQNVTFRCDPISEHNRLYWYRQTLGQGPEFLTYFQNEAQLEKSRLLSDRFSAERPKGSFSTLEIQRTEQGDSAMYLCASSPSVREQYFGPGTRLTVT.